One and the same sample provided the 8 T cell receptor beta chains below, sequenced in a study of regulatory T cells in long-lasting Graves disease. Time point denoted: newly diagnosed GD, antithyroid drugs for less than 3 months. Generation of the TCR library employed RNA extracted from PBMCs. For TCR beta, libraries came from iRepertoire HTBI primers and Arm-PCR of CDR3 regions. TCRdb called the multiplex PCR reads again in MiXCR, with one record for every CDR3 protein. Of about 560,000 distinct CDR3 sequences in the sample, roughly 16% were seen once. This sample also appeared in a second study, on T cells in Graves' hyperthyroidism and ophthalmopathy.

Sequencing was performed on peripheral blood mononuclear cells (PBMCs), taken at new diagnosis, from a patient treated with antithyroid drugs. These receptors originate from a young man with Graves disease.

The chain recombines TRBV12-3 or TRBV12-4 with TRBJ1-3; D is uncertain. This CDR3 is built from 15 residues. The germline V and J ends were trimmed by 5 bases and 4 bases, with 15 bases remaining between them. The CDR3, as DNA: TGTGCCAGCAGTCTAGGGTTTTCATCGGGAAACACCATATATTTT. This encodes CASSLGFSSGNTIYF.

This clonotype has just a few counts. The chain joins TRBV12-3 or TRBV12-4 to TRBJ1-5; a weak D match, TRBD1 (5 bases). This CDR3 spans 14 amino acids. V shed 4 bases and J shed 2 bases, with 9 bases lying between them. CDR3 sequence: CASSSQGGNQPQHF. The CDR3 DNA reads TGTGCCAGCAGTTCTCAGGGAGGCAATCAGCCCCAGCATTTT.

This clonotype was seen a few times. The chain uses TRBV27 and TRBJ1-5; TRBD1 might be the D (6 bases). Trimming took off 3 bases at V and 6 bases at J, with 21 bases between the two ends. CDR3 length: 17 amino acids. The germline V gene has CDR1 MNHEY and CDR2 SMNVEV (reference sequence). CDR3 in amino acids: CASSLGGSGFGGQPQHF. In DNA form, the CDR3 reads TGTGCCAGCAGTTTGGGGGGCTCAGGATTTGGGGGTCAGCCCCAGCATTTT.

This clonotype was observed a handful of times. The chain carries TRBV7-9 and TRBJ2-1; 10 nucleotides agree with TRBD1. This CDR3 comprises 15 residues. The J segment lost 4 bases and the V segment lost 5 bases, leaving 5 bases of the junction unmatched. CDR1 is SEHNR, CDR2 FQNEAQ, per germline (reference sequence). CDR3 amino acids: CASSTPGQGYNEQFF. The CDR3, as DNA: TGTGCCAGCAGCACGCCGGGACAGGGGTACAATGAGCAGTTCTTC.

This clonotype was recorded at least ten times. This chain uses TRBV5-1 with TRBJ1-2, with 8 bases identical to TRBD1. The CDR3 has 16 residues. The junction had 15 bases not matched to a gene; V was cut back by 4 bases and J by 7 bases. Germline CDR1 SGHRS, CDR2 YFSETQ. In nucleotides, the CDR3 is TGCGCCAGCAGCCTGGATCCTACAGGGGGAAGGCTTGGCTACACCTTC. Amino acids: CASSLDPTGGRLGYTF.

This clonotype has more than one count but fewer than ten. The V and J genes are TRBV7-9 and TRBJ1-4, with D possibly TRBD1 on 5 matching bases. Germline values: CDR1 SEHNR, CDR2 FQNEAQ (reference sequence). V gave up 2 bases and J gave up 4 bases, with 8 bases separating them. CDR3 length equals 14 residues. CDR3 amino acids: CASSLPGHNEKLFF. The CDR3, as DNA: TGTGCCAGCAGCTTACCAGGACATAATGAAAAACTGTTTTTT.

This clonotype was detected many times. The V call is TRBV5-1, the J call TRBJ2-1, with unresolved D. The ends were cut back, 1 base at V and 7 bases at J, with 12 bases in the middle. The germline CDR1 and CDR2 sequences are SGHRS and YFSETQ. CDR3 length equals 14 residues. CDR3: CASSLSSDSNEQFF. CDR3 DNA: TGCGCCAGCAGCTTGAGCAGCGATAGTAATGAGCAGTTCTTC.

The chain carries TRBV27 and TRBJ1-5, with a possible D match to TRBD1 (6 bases). Germline assignment: CDR1 MNHEY and CDR2 SMNVEV (reference sequence). The CDR3 sequence is 14 residues long. Trimming took 6 bases from V and 7 from J, leaving 16 bases between them. The DNA for the CDR3 is TGTGCCAGCAGGGAAAGGGGGGGTAACCAGCCCCAGCATTTT. Protein sequence: CASRERGGNQPQHF.